Listed here are 32 T cell receptor beta chains from one sample, sequenced in a study of blood T cells in healthy people across ages. Alongside a J-beta primer mix, a sample-barcoded 5' primer served in a second PCR lasting about 6 to 12 cycles. TCRdb reprocessed the 5' RACE reads with MiXCR, giving one entry per CDR3 protein. The sample contains just under 900,000 distinct CDR3 sequences, 25% to 35% of which appear only once. The sample consisted of blood. The receptors here all came from an elderly woman in good health.

This clonotype was counted many times. CDR3 coding DNA: TGTGCCAGCCGGGCTGCGGCCCGCACAGATACGCAGTATTTT. Translation: CASRAAARTDTQYF. The V call is TRBV7-9, the J call TRBJ2-3; D ambiguous. V lost 8 bases, J lost 1 base, and 13 bases lay in between. Germline assignment: CDR1 SEHNR and CDR2 FQNEAQ (reference sequence). The CDR3 extends over 14 amino acids.

This clonotype has at least ten counts. The rearrangement joins TRBV20-1 to TRBJ2-5; 8 bases map to TRBD1. The CDR3 extends over 15 amino acids. V shed 0 bases, J shed 11 bases, and the junction held 14 bases outside the gene matches. CDR1 is DFQATT, CDR2 SNEGSKA, per germline (reference sequence). CDR3 nucleotides: TGCAGTGCTAGAGATCAGGCAGGGGGCTCGGGTGAGCAGTACTTC. It yields the protein CSARDQAGGSGEQYF.

About this clonotype: The junction differs from germline at one of its ends, possibly a read error. The chain has TRBV18 and TRBJ2-3, with D perhaps TRBD2 (5 bases). The CDR3 is 15 amino acids. Germline V gene lookup returns CDR1 KGHSH and CDR2 LQKENI. The CDR3, as DNA: TGTGCCAGTTCACCCGGGGAGATTAGCACAGATACGCAGTATTTT. It is translated as CASSPGEISTDTQYF.

This clonotype was seen more than once but under ten times. The chain combines TRBV3-1 with TRBJ2-7; D perhaps matches TRBD1 (6 bases). The CDR3 contains 15 residues. Germline CDR1 LGHDT, CDR2 YNNKEL (reference sequence). The V end lost 6 bases, the J end lost 1 base, and 16 bases lay between the germline ends. The CDR3 bases are TGTGCCAGCAGACCAGGGGCAGGCCCATCCTACGAGCAGTACTTC. As protein: CASRPGAGPSYEQYF.

V gene TRBV7-2 combines with J gene TRBJ2-2; no reliable D call. V was shortened by 8 bases and J by 3 bases, with 10 bases between the two germline ends. The CDR3 has 13 amino acids. Germline loops: CDR1 SGHTA, CDR2 FQGNSA. CDR3 loop: CASGNRHTGELFF. In DNA, the CDR3 is TGTGCCAGCGGTAACAGACACACCGGGGAGCTGTTTTTT.

This clonotype showed up just a few times. CDR3 sequence: CASSNTGTSNQPQHF. CDR3 coding DNA: TGTGCCAGCAGCAACACCGGGACCAGCAATCAGCCCCAGCATTTT. The chain couples TRBV7-2 to TRBJ1-5; tentatively, D is TRBD1 (5 bases). V lost 5 bases and J lost 1, with 12 bases in between. There are 15 residues in the CDR3. Germline V gene data show CDR1 as SGHTA and CDR2 as FQGNSA. Using reference TRBV7-2 and TRBJ1-5 for the parts outside the CDR3, the full variable domain is GAGVSQSPSNKVTEKGKDVELRCDPISGHTALYWYRQSLGQGLEFLIYFQGNSAPDKSGLPSDRFSAERTGGSVSTLTIQRTQQEDSAVYLCASSNTGTSNQPQHFGDGTRLSIL.

This clonotype was counted many times. The chain uses TRBV20-1 and TRBJ2-1, with D perhaps matching TRBD1 (6 bases). The CDR3 extends over 15 amino acids. CDR1 and CDR2 from the germline V gene are DFQATT and SNEGSKA (reference sequence). V dropped 0 bases and J dropped 2 bases, with 11 bases sitting between them. CDR3 amino acids: CSARDQGMAYNEQFF. The DNA for the CDR3 is TGCAGTGCTAGAGATCAGGGGATGGCCTACAATGAGCAGTTCTTC.

At least ten counts were recorded for this clonotype. The chain has TRBV29-1 and TRBJ1-1, with D perhaps TRBD1 (6 bases). The CDR3 length is 12 residues. V was pared by 3 bases and J by 1 base, with 6 bases between. The V gene's germline CDR1 is SQVTM and CDR2 ANQGSEA. This CDR3 is CSVDRGNTEAFF. The CDR3 DNA reads TGCAGCGTTGACAGGGGGAACACTGAAGCTTTCTTT.

In its sample, this clonotype was seen many times. This may be a read error: a much more frequent sequence differs by one nucleotide. The chain has TRBV5-1 and TRBJ2-5; D is undetermined. Trimming took 1 base from V and 1 from J, leaving 11 bases between them. Germline CDR1 and CDR2: SGHRS and YFSETQ. This CDR3 spans 15 amino acids. Here the CDR3 DNA reads TGCGCCAGCAGCTTGTGGGGTCAAGTCCAAGAGACCCAGTACTTC. Its translation: CASSLWGQVQETQYF.

This clonotype was found many times. This chain connects TRBV6-6 to TRBJ1-2; D call uncertain. Germline V gene data show CDR1 as MNHNY and CDR2 as SVGAGI (reference sequence). CDR3 size: 15 residues. V was trimmed by 5 bases and J by 4 bases, leaving 17 bases between them. The CDR3 sequence: CASSQPGFTTYGYTF. As DNA, the CDR3 is TGTGCCAGCAGTCAACCCGGGTTCACGACCTATGGCTACACCTTC.

This clonotype has just a few counts. The chain recombines TRBV15 with TRBJ1-1, with 9 bases identical to TRBD1. Germline V gives CDR1 LNHNV, CDR2 YYDKDF (reference sequence). V shed 1 base and J 4 bases; nucleotides not matched to a gene: 4. The CDR3 is 15 amino acids. The CDR3 here is CATSRGTGGGTEAFF. In nucleotides, the CDR3 is TGTGCCACCAGCAGAGGCACAGGGGGCGGCACTGAAGCTTTCTTT.

In regard to this clonotype: Since a much larger clone is just one base distant, this may be a read error. The chain uses TRBV20-1 and TRBJ2-6; D uncertain. CDR1 is DFQATT, CDR2 SNEGSKA, per germline (reference sequence). There are 15 residues in the CDR3. Trimming cost V 0 bases and J 0 bases, with 6 bases left between them. For the CDR3, the DNA is TGCAGTGCTAGAGATCCAGGCTCTGGGGCCAACGTCCTGACTTTC. Its translation: CSARDPGSGANVLTF.

Remarks on this clonotype: One base away lies a much larger clone, so this may be a sequencing read error. The CDR3 nucleotides read TGTGCCAGCAGCCCCGGACAGGCCCTGCCGGCCCACTTT. Translation: CASSPGQALPAHF. The chain joins TRBV7-2 to TRBJ1-6; 7 nucleotides align to TRBD1. CDR3 length: 13 amino acids. The ends lost 5 bases at V and 18 bases at J; junction bases unmatched: 13. From germline, CDR1 is SGHTA and CDR2 FQGNSA.

This clonotype has at least ten counts. A clone one base away is much larger, so this may be a read error. The rearrangement joins TRBV6-1 to TRBJ2-7; 8 bases match TRBD1. Losses at the gene ends were 8 bases for V and 6 bases for J; bases not matched to a gene: 15. From germline, CDR1 is MNHNS and CDR2 SASEGT. The CDR3 sequence is 15 residues long. The CDR3 spells CASLYRGQDGFEQYF. The CDR3, as DNA: TGTGCCAGCCTTTATAGGGGACAGGACGGTTTCGAGCAGTACTTC.

Turning to this clonotype: A read error may produce the germline difference seen at one junction end. J is TRBJ2-7 and V is TRBV2, with TRBD2 identical over 8 bases. Gene TRBJ2-5 matches the end of the DNA better, so the J call may be wrong. The CDR3 runs 13 residues. CDR1 and CDR2 (germline): SNHLY, FYNNEI. Here the CDR3 reads CANSGTSLGTQYF. Here the CDR3 DNA reads TGTGCCAACAGTGGGACTAGTTTAGGGACCCAGTACTTC.

This clonotype was observed a handful of times. Being one base from a much bigger clone, this may be a read error. The gene calls are TRBV6-2 or TRBV6-3 and TRBJ2-7; D gene ambiguous. Germline V lookup: CDR1 MNHEY, CDR2 SVGEGT. V was trimmed by 0 bases and J by 7 bases, leaving 10 bases between them. The CDR3 contains 13 residues. This chain's CDR3 is CASSYSKWTEQYF. CDR3 nucleotide sequence: TGTGCCAGCAGTTACTCGAAGTGGACGGAGCAGTACTTC.

The table lists this clonotype with many counts. The chain carries TRBV3-1 and TRBJ2-5; 8 bases map to TRBD2. Germline V lookup: CDR1 LGHDT, CDR2 YNNKEL (reference sequence). The CDR3 totals 17 residues. The V segment lost 0 bases and the J segment 2 bases; nucleotides outside the gene matches: 8. CDR3 in DNA: TGTGCCAGCAGCCAAGAAGGCGGGGGGCCCCGGCAAGAGACCCAGTACTTC. The encoded protein is CASSQEGGGPRQETQYF.

This clonotype turned up a few times. J is TRBJ1-2 and V is TRBV7-2, with 12 bases matching TRBD1. The junction had 4 bases not matched to a gene; V was cut back by 8 bases and J by 3 bases. The length of the CDR3 is 14 residues. The germline V gene has CDR1 SGHTA and CDR2 FQGNSA. The CDR3 region has the DNA TGTGCCAGCGCCAGGGACAGGGGGCACTATGGCTACACCTTC. This encodes CASARDRGHYGYTF.

This clonotype was counted at least ten times. This rearrangement joins TRBV6-7 to TRBJ2-7, with D tentatively TRBD1 (6 bases). TRBV6-7 is flagged as an ORF with uncertain function. Deletions cut 2 bases from V and 4 bases from J, with 9 bases between. CDR3 length: 13 residues. CDR3 sequence: CASSYKTGYEQYF. CDR3 nucleotides: TGTGCCAGCAGTTACAAGACAGGATACGAGCAGTACTTC.

J is TRBJ2-4 and V is TRBV7-2; D remains ambiguous. CDR1 and CDR2 from the germline V gene are SGHTA and FQGNSA. The CDR3 sequence is 15 residues long. Between the trimmed V and J ends, which lost 4 bases and 8 bases, there was a span of 18 bases. The CDR3 protein is CASSSTLTLGHIQYF. In DNA, the CDR3 is TGTGCCAGCAGCTCGACCTTGACGCTAGGTCACATTCAGTACTTC.

The table lists this clonotype with many counts. The V call is TRBV3-1, the J call TRBJ1-2; TRBD1 might be the D (5 bases). The V gene lost 3 bases and the J gene lost 4 bases, with 12 bases spanning the gap. The germline gives CDR1 LGHDT, CDR2 YNNKEL (reference sequence). This CDR3 is 14 amino acids long. The CDR3 DNA reads as TGTGCCAGCAGCCACTCAGGGAATGGCTATGGCTACACCTTC. Translation gives CASSHSGNGYGYTF.

This clonotype was observed at least ten times. The DNA for the CDR3 is TGTGCCAGCAGTGACAGGGTTTCCTACGAGCAGTACTTC. Protein sequence: CASSDRVSYEQYF. This chain uses TRBV5-6 with TRBJ2-7; 7 bases are shared with TRBD1. The CDR3 totals 13 residues. The trim removed 5 bases at V and 1 base at J, leaving 3 bases unmatched. Germline V gene lookup returns CDR1 SGHDT and CDR2 YYEEEE.

CDR3 nucleotide sequence: TGCGCCAGCAGCCAGGGGGCAGGGCGATTTGGGGCCGGGGAGCTGTTTTTT. This codes for CASSQGAGRFGAGELFF. The chain carries TRBV4-3 and TRBJ2-2; TRBD1 might be the D (6 bases). In germline, CDR1 is LGHNA, CDR2 YSLEER. The CDR3 is made up of 17 amino acids. V lost 3 bases to trimming and J lost 6 bases, with 20 bases between them.

This chain uses TRBV27 with TRBJ2-4; 16 positions match TRBD2. Germline values: CDR1 MNHEY, CDR2 SMNVEV (reference sequence). The CDR3 has 17 residues. V lost 1 base and J lost 7; bases outside the gene matches: 4. The CDR3 DNA is TGTGCCAGCAGTTTATATGGGACTAGCGGGGGGGGGAACATTCAGTACTTC. Protein product: CASSLYGTSGGGNIQYF.

This clonotype was seen more than once but under ten times. The V gene is TRBV20-1, the J gene TRBJ2-5; possibly TRBD2 for D (6 bases). V was shortened by 3 bases and J by 9 bases, with 20 bases between the two germline ends. This CDR3 has 14 residues. CDR1 DFQATT and CDR2 SNEGSKA come from the germline V gene (reference sequence). The CDR3 sequence is CSASPQEGLEAQYF. CDR3 DNA sequence: TGCAGTGCTAGTCCCCAGGAGGGGCTGGAGGCCCAGTACTTC.

This clonotype was seen a few times. The chain employs TRBV21-1 and TRBJ1-6; the D call of TRBD1 is as the table states it, not checked on the DNA. TRBV21-1 is a pseudogene segment. The CDR3 totals 18 residues. The DNA for the CDR3 is TGTGCCAGCAGCAAAGCGCTCGGGGGCTTTCTCTATAATTCACCCCTCCACTTT. Protein product: CASSKALGGFLYNSPLHF.

Turning to this clonotype: A read error is possible here, since a much larger clone lies one base away. V and J are TRBV20-1 and TRBJ1-2; 9 nucleotides agree with TRBD1. The CDR3 has 13 residues. Per germline, CDR1 DFQATT and CDR2 SNEGSKA (reference sequence). V gave up 4 bases and J gave up 4 bases; unmatched junction bases: 4. The CDR3 DNA reads as TGCAGTGCTAAAGAGGACAGGGGCTATGGCTACACCTTC. As protein: CSAKEDRGYGYTF.

This clonotype was counted at least ten times. V gene TRBV6-5 combines with J gene TRBJ1-2; D is uncertain. Germline CDR1 reads MNHEY; CDR2 reads SVGAGI. The CDR3 length is 13 residues. V was pared by 2 bases and J by 3 bases, with 7 bases between. CDR3: CASSYELHYGYTF. CDR3 nucleotide sequence: TGTGCCAGCAGTTACGAGTTGCACTATGGCTACACCTTC.

This clonotype appeared a few times. The J gene is TRBJ1-4, the V gene TRBV3-1; D unresolved. This CDR3 comprises 13 residues. V lost 1 base, J lost 8 bases, and 8 bases lay in between. Germline CDR1 LGHDT, CDR2 YNNKEL (reference sequence). CDR3 protein: CASSQGTYEKLFF. DNA for the CDR3: TGTGCCAGCAGCCAAGGGACTTACGAAAAACTGTTTTTT. Based on the CDR3 plus reference TRBV3-1 and TRBJ1-4, the full variable domain is DTAVSQTPKYLVTQMGNDKSIKCEQNLGHDTMYWYKQDSKKFLKIMFSYNNKELIINETVPNRFSPKSPDKAHLNLHINSLELGDSAVYFCASSQGTYEKLFFGSGTQLSVL.

Of note for this clonotype: A junction end diverges from the germline sequence, so it may reflect a read error. The CDR3 is CATSLGGANIGEQFF. CDR3 in DNA: TGTGCCACCAGCTTAGGTGGGGCCAATATCGGGGAGCAGTTCTTC. The V call is TRBV7-2, the J call TRBJ2-1, with a weak D call TRBD1 (5 bases). Germline-derived CDR1 and CDR2 are SGHTA and FQGNSA. This CDR3 region has 15 residues.

A word on this clonotype: A read error is likely, as this CDR3 ends without the conserved phenylalanine or tryptophan. The chain combines TRBV12-3 or TRBV12-4 with TRBJ2-3; tentative D call: TRBD1 (5 bases). The CDR3 totals 16 residues. The CDR3 nucleotides read TGTGCCAGCTCCTGGGGCTCTCCCCTAAGCACAGATATGCAGTATTCC. Residues: CASSWGSPLSTDMQYS.

On this clonotype: It may be a read error: a sequence one base away is much more abundant. The chain links TRBV10-3 to TRBJ2-5; the D call may be TRBD1 or TRBD2 (5 bases each). Germline values: CDR1 ENHRY, CDR2 SYGVKD. The CDR3 is 14 residues long. The CDR3 DNA sequence: TGTGCCATCAGGGAGTCGCGACAGCGGGAGACCCAGTACTTC. It is translated as CAIRESRQRETQYF.